This T cell receptor beta chain originates from a study of early T cells in non-severe SARS-CoV-2 infection. Germline assignment: CDR1 SGHRS and CDR2 YFSETQ. The length of the CDR3 is 13 residues. Trimming left V 5 bases short and J 1 base short, with 9 bases between. Unique molecular identifiers tagged individual cDNA molecules. TCRdb independently ran MiXCR on the 5' RACE reads; one entry per CDR3 protein. The data show under 65,000 distinct CDR3 sequences, 9.5% to 15% seen once. This clonotype was sampled from an adult who was a healthcare worker with PCR-confirmed SARS-CoV-2 infection or an uninfected control (not recorded which). The sequencing sample was made of whole blood. This sequence joins TRBV5-1 and TRBJ1-1; the D gene is possibly TRBD1 (6 bases). CDR3 sequence (DNA): TGCGCCAGCAGTGGGGGCGAGAACACTGAAGCTTTCTTT. Protein sequence: CASSGGENTEAFF.